This T cell receptor (beta chain) came from a study of T cells in Graves' hyperthyroidism and ophthalmopathy. Study-wide results and caveats: By a 13 V-J model, ophthalmopathy was set apart from stable hyperthyroidism. The model made its ophthalmopathy prediction, and onset followed a median around six months later. Blood also contained most expanded thyroid clonotypes above 0.001.

Ten or more counts support this clonotype. What it binds is unknown. Clinical symptoms, serum thyroxine and TRAb, thyroid ultrasound and orbital computed tomography were used for the diagnoses. CDR3 size: 17 residues. The ends lost 4 bases at V and 6 bases at J; junction bases unmatched: 11. Researchers amplified the TCR beta CDR3 regions from RNA transcripts. The HTBI primer set drove a first-round RT-PCR of the TCR CDR3. TCRdb re-derived calls from the multiplex PCR reads in MiXCR, one entry per CDR3 protein. Of 500,000 to 600,000 distinct CDR3 sequences listed, 15% to 20% are singletons. The chain is built from TRBV12-3 or TRBV12-4 and TRBJ2-1; 11 nucleotides line up with TRBD2. This TCR derives from a middle-aged man with Graves' ophthalmopathy. The sequencing sample was made of blood. The CDR3 loop reads CASSSPRGSGRANEQFF. CDR3 nucleotide sequence: TGTGCCAGCAGTTCCCCCCGGGGTAGCGGGAGGGCCAATGAGCAGTTCTTC.